The following is a TCR beta chain sequence with its context. The data originate from a study of cytomegalovirus exposure and HLA in healthy donors. Both 60 Vbeta primers and 13 Jbeta primers went into the PCR. Original processing methods: Around 80 million unique TCR beta chains, roughly 11 million of them shared, were counted by a later analysis. Some clones are missing from TCRdb's copy, which holds only in-frame ones; the method was immunoSEQ multiplex PCR. V and J calls and clone size are as listed in that table; D and trimming were resolved from the DNA. Among 150,000 to 200,000 clones listed, 82% were seen once. The junction had 13 bases not matched to a gene; V was cut back by 7 bases and J by 8 bases. The CDR3 loop spans 15 amino acids. Germline values: CDR1 MNHNS, CDR2 SASEGT.

The chain uses TRBV6-1 and TRBJ1-4; 7 positions agree with TRBD1. The receptor's source is a girl aged 10 to 17 in good health and CMV-seropositive. What was sequenced was PBMCs. The DNA of the CDR3 is TGTGCCAGCAAGACAGGGCCCCCATTTATAGAAAAACTGTTTTTT. Translation: CASKTGPPFIEKLFF.